A single sample gave rise to the 6 T cell receptor beta chains below, sequenced in a study of T cells of healthy individuals. One entry per CDR3 protein results from TCRdb running MiXCR on the 5' RACE reads. Counted here are 100,000 or so distinct CDR3 sequences, roughly 15% occurring once; the ten biggest clones make up about 6.2%. These TCRs come from a human donor in good health.

CDR3 coding DNA: TGTGCCAGCAGTTACTCCCCGGGCAGCTCTGGAAACACCATATATTTT. It codes for CASSYSPGSSGNTIYF. The chain uses TRBV6-5 and TRBJ1-3, with D uncertain. Deletions cut 0 bases from V and 0 bases from J, with 9 bases between. Germline assignment: CDR1 MNHEY and CDR2 SVGAGI. There are 16 residues in the CDR3.

This clonotype has a handful of counts. This chain links TRBV5-5 with TRBJ1-1, with 10 bases aligning to TRBD1. From germline, CDR1 is SGHKS and CDR2 YYEKEE (reference sequence). The CDR3 runs 14 residues. The junction had 10 bases not matched to a gene; V was cut back by 4 bases and J by 10 bases. The CDR3 DNA sequence: TGTGCCAGCAGCGTTTCCGGGACAGGGGCAGTAGCTTTCTTT. This translates into CASSVSGTGAVAFF.

This clonotype was seen only a few times. This chain uses TRBV4-1 with TRBJ2-2; 10 bases line up with TRBD2. CDR1 is MGHRA and CDR2 is YSYEKL in the germline V gene. V gave up 4 bases and J gave up 2 bases; unmatched junction bases: 16. The CDR3 has 20 amino acids. CDR3 sequence: CASSLRRGEAGGQNTGELFF. CDR3 DNA: TGCGCCAGCAGCCTCCGAAGGGGAGAAGCGGGGGGGCAAAACACCGGGGAGCTGTTTTTT.

This clonotype came up many times. This rearrangement joins TRBV28 to TRBJ2-7; possibly TRBD1 for D (5 bases). V was cut by 11 bases and J by 0 bases, with 14 bases left in between. Per germline, CDR1 MDHEN and CDR2 SYDVKM. The length of the CDR3 is 13 residues. The CDR3 sequence: CASPRVSSYEQYF. The CDR3 DNA is TGTGCCTCGCCCAGGGTTTCCTCCTACGAGCAGTACTTC.

This clonotype has ten or more counts. This chain connects TRBV24-1 to TRBJ2-3; 8 bases map to TRBD2. The trim removed 9 bases at V and 3 bases at J, leaving 4 bases unmatched. This CDR3 contains 13 residues. Germline lookup yields CDR1 KGHDR and CDR2 SFDVKD. This CDR3 reads CATQSGRTDTQYF. In nucleotides, the CDR3 is TGTGCCACCCAGAGCGGGAGAACAGATACGCAGTATTTT.

This clonotype was detected ten times or more. V is TRBV7-2 and J is TRBJ2-1; D is ambiguous. The CDR3 consists of 17 residues. Trimming shortened V by 4 bases and J by 0 bases, and 16 bases separated the two germline ends. The V gene's germline CDR1 is SGHTA and CDR2 FQGNSA. In nucleotides, the CDR3 is TGTGCCAGCAGCTCCCCGGTAGGGCAGGACTCCTACAATGAGCAGTTCTTC. It codes for CASSSPVGQDSYNEQFF.